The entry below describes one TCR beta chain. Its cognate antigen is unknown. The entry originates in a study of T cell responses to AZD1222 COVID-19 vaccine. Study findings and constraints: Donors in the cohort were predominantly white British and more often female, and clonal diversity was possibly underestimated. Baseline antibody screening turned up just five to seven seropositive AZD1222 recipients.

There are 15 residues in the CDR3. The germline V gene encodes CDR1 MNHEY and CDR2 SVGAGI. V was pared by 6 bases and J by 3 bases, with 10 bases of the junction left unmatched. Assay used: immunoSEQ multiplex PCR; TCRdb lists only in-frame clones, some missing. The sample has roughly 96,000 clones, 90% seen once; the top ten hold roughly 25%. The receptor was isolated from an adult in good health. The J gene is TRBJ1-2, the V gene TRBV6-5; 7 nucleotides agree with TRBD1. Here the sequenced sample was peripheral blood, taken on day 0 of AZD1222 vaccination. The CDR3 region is CASSRDSLLDYGYTF. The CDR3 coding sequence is TGTGCCAGCAGCCGGGACAGCCTTCTCGACTATGGCTACACCTTC.